This TCR beta chain was recorded in a study of blood T cells in healthy people across ages. Findings and limits, study-wide: Fewer expanded clones and more diversity marked long-lived versus aged donors.

A second roughly 6 to 12 cycle PCR used barcoded and J-beta primers. One entry per CDR3 protein, called by TCRdb with MiXCR from the 5' RACE reads. The sample holds about 800,000 distinct CDR3 sequences, just under 25% seen once. This clonotype was observed a handful of times. Its specificity is not known. Deletions cut 0 bases from V and 7 bases from J, with 11 bases between. The CDR3 covers 13 residues. Germline V lookup: CDR1 SGHDT, CDR2 YYEEEE. Total RNA, at least 5.5 micrograms per sample, came from PBMCs. The same sample was also studied in work on T cells of mothers and their children. Turning to that study: Over 8 million TCR beta CDR3 reads were obtained from each mother, and roughly 2.9 million from each child.

The TCR originated in a boy aged 10-17 years in good health. The J gene is TRBJ2-7, the V gene TRBV5-6; TRBD2 might be the D (5 bases). The sample was blood. The CDR3 DNA is TGTGCCAGCAGCTTGGTTTTGGACTCGGAGCAGTACTTC. This gives the protein CASSLVLDSEQYF. Full variable domain (remainder filled in from reference TRBV5-6 and TRBJ2-7): DAGVTQSPTHLIKTRGQQVTLRCSPKSGHDTVSWYQQALGQGPQFIFQYYEEEERQRGNFPDRFSGHQFPNYSSELNVNALLLGDSALYLCASSLVLDSEQYFGPGTRLTVT.